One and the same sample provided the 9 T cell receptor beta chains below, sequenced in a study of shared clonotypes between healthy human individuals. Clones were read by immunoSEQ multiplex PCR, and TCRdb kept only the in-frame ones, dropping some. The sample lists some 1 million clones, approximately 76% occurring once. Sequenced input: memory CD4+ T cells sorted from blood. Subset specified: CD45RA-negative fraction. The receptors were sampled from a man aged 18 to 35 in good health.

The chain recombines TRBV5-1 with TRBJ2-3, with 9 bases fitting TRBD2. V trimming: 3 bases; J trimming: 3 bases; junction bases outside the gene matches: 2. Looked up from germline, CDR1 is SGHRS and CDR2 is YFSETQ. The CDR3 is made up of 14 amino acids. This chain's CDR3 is CASSSSGATDTQYF. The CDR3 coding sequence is TGCGCCAGCAGCTCTAGCGGGGCTACAGATACGCAGTATTTT.

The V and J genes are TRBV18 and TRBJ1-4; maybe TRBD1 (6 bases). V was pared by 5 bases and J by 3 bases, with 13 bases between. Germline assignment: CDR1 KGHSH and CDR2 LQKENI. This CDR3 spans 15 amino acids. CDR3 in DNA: TGTGCCAGCTCATCCGATCAGGGGTCTAATGAAAAACTGTTTTTT. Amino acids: CASSSDQGSNEKLFF.

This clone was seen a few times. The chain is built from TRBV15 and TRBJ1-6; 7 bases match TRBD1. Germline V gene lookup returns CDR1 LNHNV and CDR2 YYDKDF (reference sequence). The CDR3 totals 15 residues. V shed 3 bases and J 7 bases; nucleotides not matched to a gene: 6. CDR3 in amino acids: CATSRTRDRNSPLHF. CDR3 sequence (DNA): TGTGCCACCAGCAGGACCCGGGACAGAAATTCACCCCTCCACTTT.

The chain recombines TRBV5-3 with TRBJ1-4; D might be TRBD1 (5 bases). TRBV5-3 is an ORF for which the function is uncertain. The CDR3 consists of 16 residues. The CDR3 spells CASRGDGHTTNEKLFF. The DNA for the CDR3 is TGTGCTTCAAGAGGGGACGGCCATACGACTAATGAAAAACTGTTTTTT.

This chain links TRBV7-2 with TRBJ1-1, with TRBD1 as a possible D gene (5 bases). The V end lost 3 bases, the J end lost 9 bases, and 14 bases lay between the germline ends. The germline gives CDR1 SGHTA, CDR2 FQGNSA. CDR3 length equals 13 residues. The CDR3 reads CASSLIDRDKAFF. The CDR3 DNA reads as TGTGCCAGCAGCTTGATCGACAGAGATAAAGCTTTCTTT.

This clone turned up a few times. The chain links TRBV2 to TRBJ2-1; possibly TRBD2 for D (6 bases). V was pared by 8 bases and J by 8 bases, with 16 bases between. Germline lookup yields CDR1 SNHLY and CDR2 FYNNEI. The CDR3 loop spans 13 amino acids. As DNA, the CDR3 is TGTGCCAGCGGACTATCCCAGCCTCATGAGCAGTTCTTC. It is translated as CASGLSQPHEQFF.

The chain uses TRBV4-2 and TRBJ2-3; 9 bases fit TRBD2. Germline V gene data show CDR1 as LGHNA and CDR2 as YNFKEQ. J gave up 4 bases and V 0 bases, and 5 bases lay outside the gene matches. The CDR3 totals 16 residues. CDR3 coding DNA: TGTGCCAGCAGCCAAGATGTAGCGGGAGTCTCAGATACGCAGTATTTT. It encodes CASSQDVAGVSDTQYF.

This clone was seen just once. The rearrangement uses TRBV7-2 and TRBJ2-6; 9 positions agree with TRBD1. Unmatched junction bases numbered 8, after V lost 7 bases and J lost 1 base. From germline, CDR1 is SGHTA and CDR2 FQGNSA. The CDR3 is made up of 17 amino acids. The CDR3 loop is CASKTDRGSSGANVLTF. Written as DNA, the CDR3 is TGTGCCAGCAAAACCGACAGGGGGAGTTCTGGGGCCAACGTCCTGACTTTC.

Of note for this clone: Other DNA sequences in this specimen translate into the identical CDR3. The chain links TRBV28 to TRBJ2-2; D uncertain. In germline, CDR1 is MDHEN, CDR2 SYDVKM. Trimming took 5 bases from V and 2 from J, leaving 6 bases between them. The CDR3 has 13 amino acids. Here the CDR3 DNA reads TGTGCCAGCAGTCTCCAAAACACCGGGGAGCTGTTTTTT. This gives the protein CASSLQNTGELFF.